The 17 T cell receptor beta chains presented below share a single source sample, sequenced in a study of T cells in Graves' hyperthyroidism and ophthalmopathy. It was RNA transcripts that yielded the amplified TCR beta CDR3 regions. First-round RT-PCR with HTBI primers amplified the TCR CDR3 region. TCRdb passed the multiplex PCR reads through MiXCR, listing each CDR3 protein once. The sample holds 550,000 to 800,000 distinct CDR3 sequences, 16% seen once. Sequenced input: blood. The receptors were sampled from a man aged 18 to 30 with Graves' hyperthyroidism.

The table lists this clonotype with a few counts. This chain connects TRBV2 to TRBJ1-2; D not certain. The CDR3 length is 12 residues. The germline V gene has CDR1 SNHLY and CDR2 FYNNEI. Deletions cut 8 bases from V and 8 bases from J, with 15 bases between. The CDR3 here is CASGEPLTGYTF. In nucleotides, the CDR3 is TGTGCCAGCGGAGAGCCCCTGACGGGCTACACCTTC.

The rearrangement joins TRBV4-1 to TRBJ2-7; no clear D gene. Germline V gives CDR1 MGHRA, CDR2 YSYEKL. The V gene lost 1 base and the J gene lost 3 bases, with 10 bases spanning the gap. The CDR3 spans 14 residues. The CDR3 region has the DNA TGCGCCAGCAGCCAAGTGGGAACCCGCTACGAGCAGTACTTC. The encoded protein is CASSQVGTRYEQYF.

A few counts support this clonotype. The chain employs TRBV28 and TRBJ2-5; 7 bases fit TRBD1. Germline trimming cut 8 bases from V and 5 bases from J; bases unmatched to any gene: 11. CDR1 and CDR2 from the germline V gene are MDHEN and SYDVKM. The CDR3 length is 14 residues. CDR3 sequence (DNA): TGTGCCAGCCTCGACAGGGAAAATCGGGAGACCCAGTACTTC. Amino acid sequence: CASLDRENRETQYF.

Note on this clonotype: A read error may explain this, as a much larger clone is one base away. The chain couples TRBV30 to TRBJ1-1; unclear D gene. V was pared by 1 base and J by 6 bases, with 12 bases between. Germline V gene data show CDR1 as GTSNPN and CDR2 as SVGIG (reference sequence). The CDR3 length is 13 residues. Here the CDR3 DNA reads TGTGCCTGGAGTGCCGACTGGTATTCTGAAGCTTTCTTT. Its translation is CAWSADWYSEAFF.

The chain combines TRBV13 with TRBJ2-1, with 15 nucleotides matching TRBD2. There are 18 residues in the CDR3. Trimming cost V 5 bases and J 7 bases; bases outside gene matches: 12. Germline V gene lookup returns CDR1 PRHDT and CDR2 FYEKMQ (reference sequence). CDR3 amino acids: CASSGTSGRFGASNEQFF. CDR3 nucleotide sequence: TGTGCCAGCAGCGGGACTAGCGGGAGGTTCGGGGCTTCAAATGAGCAGTTCTTC.

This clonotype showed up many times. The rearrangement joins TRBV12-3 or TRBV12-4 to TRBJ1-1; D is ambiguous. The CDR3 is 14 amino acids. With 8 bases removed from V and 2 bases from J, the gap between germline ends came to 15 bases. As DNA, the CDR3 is TGTGCCAGCGGGAAAGGGTACCCAAACACTGAAGCTTTCTTT. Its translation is CASGKGYPNTEAFF.

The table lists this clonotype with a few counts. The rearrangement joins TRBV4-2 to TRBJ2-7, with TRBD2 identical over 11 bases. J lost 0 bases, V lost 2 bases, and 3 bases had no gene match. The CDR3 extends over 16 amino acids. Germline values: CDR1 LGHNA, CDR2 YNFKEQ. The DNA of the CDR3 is TGTGCCAGCAGCCAAACTGGGACTAGCGGCTCCTACGAGCAGTACTTC. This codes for CASSQTGTSGSYEQYF.

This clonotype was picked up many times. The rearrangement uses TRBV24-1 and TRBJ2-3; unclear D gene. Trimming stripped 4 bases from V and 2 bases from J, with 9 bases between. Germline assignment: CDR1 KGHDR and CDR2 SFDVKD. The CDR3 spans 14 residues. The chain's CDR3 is CATSDPRNTDTQYF. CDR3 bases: TGTGCCACCAGTGACCCTCGGAACACAGATACGCAGTATTTT.

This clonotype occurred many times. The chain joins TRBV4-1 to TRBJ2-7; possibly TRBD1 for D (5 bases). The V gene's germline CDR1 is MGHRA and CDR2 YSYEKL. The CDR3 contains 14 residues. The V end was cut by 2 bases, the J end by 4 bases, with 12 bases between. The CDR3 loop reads CASSQYTQGYEQYF. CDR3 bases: TGCGCCAGCAGCCAATACACTCAGGGTTACGAGCAGTACTTC.

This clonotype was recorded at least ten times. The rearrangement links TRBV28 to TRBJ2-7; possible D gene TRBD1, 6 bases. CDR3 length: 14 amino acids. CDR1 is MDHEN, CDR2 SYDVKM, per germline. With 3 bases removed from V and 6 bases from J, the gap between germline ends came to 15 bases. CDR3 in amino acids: CASSLTGSGSEQYF. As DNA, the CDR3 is TGTGCCAGCAGTTTGACAGGTTCCGGCTCCGAGCAGTACTTC.

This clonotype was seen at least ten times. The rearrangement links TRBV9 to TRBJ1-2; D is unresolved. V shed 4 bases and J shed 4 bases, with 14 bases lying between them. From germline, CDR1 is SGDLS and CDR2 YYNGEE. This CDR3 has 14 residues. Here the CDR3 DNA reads TGTGCCAGCAGCCCCGCCCTAATCGGCTATGGCTACACCTTC. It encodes CASSPALIGYGYTF.

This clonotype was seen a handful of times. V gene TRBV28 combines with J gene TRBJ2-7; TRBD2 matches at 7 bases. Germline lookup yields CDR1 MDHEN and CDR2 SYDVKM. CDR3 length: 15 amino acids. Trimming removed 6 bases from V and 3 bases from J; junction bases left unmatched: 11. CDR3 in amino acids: CASRGGGPTHYEQYF. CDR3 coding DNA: TGTGCCAGCAGAGGCGGGGGACCAACTCACTACGAGCAGTACTTC.

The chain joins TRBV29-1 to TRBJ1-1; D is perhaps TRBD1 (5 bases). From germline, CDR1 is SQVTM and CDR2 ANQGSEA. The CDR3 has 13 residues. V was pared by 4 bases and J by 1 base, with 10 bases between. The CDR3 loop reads CSVVEGSNTEAFF. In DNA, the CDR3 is TGCAGCGTTGTCGAGGGGTCGAACACTGAAGCTTTCTTT.

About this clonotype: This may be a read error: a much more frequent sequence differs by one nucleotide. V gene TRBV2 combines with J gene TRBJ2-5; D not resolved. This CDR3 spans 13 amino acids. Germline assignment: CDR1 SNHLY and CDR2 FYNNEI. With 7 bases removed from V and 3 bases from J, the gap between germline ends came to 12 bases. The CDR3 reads CASTMGDKETQYF. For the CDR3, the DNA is TGTGCCAGCACCATGGGCGACAAAGAGACCCAGTACTTC.

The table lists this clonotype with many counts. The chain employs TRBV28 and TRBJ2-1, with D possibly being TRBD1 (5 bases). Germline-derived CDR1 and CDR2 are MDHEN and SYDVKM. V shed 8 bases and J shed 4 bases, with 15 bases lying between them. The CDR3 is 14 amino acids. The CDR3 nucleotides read TGTGCCAGCCAGGGCGTGGCATCTTACAATGAGCAGTTCTTC. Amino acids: CASQGVASYNEQFF.

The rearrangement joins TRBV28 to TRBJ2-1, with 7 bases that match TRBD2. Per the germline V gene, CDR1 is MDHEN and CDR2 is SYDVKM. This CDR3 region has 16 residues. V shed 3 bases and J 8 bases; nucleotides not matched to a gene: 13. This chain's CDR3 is CASSLKAGRLGDEQFF. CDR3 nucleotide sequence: TGTGCCAGCAGTTTGAAAGCGGGAAGGTTAGGGGATGAGCAGTTCTTC.

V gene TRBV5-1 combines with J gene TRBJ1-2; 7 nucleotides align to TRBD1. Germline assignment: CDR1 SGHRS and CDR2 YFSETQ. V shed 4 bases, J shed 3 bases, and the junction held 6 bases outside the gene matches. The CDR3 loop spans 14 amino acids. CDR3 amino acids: CASSPTTGYYGYTF. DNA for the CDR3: TGCGCCAGCAGCCCCACGACAGGGTACTATGGCTACACCTTC.